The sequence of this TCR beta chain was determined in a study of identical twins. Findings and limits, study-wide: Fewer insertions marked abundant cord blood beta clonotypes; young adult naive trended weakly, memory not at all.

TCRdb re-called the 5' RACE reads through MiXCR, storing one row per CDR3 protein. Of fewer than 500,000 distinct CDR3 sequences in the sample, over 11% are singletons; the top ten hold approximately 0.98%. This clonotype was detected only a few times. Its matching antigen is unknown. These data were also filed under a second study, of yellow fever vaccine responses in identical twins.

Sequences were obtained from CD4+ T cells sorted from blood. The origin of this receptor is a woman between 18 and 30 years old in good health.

The CDR3 DNA reads as TGTGCCAGCAGTTTACAGCTGAGGGTTCACGAGCAGTACTTC. Its protein is CASSLQLRVHEQYF. The chain is built from TRBV12-3 or TRBV12-4 and TRBJ2-7; a possible D gene is TRBD2 (5 bases). V lost 2 bases and J 5 bases, leaving 13 bases between the germline ends. The CDR3 totals 14 residues.